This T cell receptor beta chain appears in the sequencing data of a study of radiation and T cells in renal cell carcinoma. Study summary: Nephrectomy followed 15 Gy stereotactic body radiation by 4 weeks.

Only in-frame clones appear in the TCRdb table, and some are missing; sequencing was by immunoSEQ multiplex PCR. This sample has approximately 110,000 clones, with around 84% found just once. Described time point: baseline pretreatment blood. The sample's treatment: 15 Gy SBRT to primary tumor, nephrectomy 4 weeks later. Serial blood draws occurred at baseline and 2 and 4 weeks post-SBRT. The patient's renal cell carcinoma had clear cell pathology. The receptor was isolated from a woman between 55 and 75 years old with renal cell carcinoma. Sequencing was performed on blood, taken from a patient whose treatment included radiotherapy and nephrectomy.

Here the CDR3 reads CASRDSYYGYTF. CDR3 nucleotides: TGTGCCAGCCGAGACAGCTACTATGGCTACACCTTC. This sequence joins TRBV19 and TRBJ1-2; maybe TRBD1 (5 bases). V lost 9 bases and J 3 bases, leaving 11 bases between the germline ends. This CDR3 has 12 amino acids. Germline V gene sequence: CDR1 LNHDA, CDR2 SQIVND (reference sequence).